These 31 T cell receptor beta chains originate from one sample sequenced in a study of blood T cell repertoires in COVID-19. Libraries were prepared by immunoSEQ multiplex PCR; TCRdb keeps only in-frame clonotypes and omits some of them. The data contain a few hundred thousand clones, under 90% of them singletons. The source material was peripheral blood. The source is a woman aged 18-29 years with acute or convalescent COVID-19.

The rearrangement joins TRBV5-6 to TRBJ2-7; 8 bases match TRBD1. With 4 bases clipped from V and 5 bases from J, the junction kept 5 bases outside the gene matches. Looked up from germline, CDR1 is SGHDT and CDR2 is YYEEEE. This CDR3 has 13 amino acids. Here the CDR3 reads CASSLLDRDEQYF. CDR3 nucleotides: TGTGCCAGCAGCCTATTGGACAGGGACGAGCAGTACTTC.

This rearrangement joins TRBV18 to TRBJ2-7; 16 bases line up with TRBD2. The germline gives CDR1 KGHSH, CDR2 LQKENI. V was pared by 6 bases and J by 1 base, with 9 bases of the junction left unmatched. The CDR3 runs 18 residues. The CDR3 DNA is TGTGCCAGCTCGCGAACCCCGGGACTAGCGGGAGGGTCCTACGAGCAGTACTTC. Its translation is CASSRTPGLAGGSYEQYF.

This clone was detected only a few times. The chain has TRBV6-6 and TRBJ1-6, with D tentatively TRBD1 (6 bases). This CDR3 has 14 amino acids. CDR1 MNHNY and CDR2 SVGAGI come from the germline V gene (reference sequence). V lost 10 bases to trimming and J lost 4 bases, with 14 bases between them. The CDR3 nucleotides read TGTGCCACCGGAAAAGGGGGATATAATTCACCCCTCCACTTT. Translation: CATGKGGYNSPLHF.

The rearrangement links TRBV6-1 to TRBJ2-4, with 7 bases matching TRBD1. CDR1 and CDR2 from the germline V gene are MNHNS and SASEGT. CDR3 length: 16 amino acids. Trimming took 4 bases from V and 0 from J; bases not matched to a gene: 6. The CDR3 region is CASSGQGKLAKNIQYF. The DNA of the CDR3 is TGTGCCAGCAGTGGACAGGGAAAGTTAGCCAAAAACATTCAGTACTTC.

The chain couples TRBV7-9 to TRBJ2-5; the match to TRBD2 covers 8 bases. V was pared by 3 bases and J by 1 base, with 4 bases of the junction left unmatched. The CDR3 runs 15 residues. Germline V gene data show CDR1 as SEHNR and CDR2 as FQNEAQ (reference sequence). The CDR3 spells CASSFTRGGQETQYF. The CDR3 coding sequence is TGTGCCAGCAGCTTTACCCGGGGGGGCCAAGAGACCCAGTACTTC.

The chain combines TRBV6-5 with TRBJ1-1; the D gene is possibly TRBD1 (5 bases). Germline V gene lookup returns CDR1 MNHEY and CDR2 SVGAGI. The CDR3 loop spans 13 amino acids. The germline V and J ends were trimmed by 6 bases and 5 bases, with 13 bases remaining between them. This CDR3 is CASRAGRGTEAFF. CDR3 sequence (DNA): TGTGCCAGCAGGGCAGGACGGGGGACTGAAGCTTTCTTT.

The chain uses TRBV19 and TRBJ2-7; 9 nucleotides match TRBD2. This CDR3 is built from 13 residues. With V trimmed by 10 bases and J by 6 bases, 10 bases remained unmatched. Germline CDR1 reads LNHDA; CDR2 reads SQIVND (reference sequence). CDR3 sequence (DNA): TGTGCCACCCGAGCTAGCGGGACAATCGAGCAGTACTTC. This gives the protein CATRASGTIEQYF. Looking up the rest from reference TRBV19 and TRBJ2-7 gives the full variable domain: DGGITQSPKYLFRKEGQNVTLSCEQNLNHDAMYWYRQDPGQGLRLIYYSQIVNDFQKGDIAEGYSVSREKKESFPLTVTSAQKNPTAFYLCATRASGTIEQYFGPGTRLTVT.

Here the CDR3 reads CASSQDLRVAGGRDTQYF. As DNA, the CDR3 is TGTGCCAGCAGCCAAGACCTCCGGGTAGCGGGAGGTCGGGATACGCAGTATTTT. V is TRBV4-2 and J is TRBJ2-3, with 10 bases that match TRBD2. Losses at the gene ends were 0 bases for V and 6 bases for J; bases not matched to a gene: 12. Germline-derived CDR1 and CDR2 are LGHNA and YNFKEQ. The CDR3 loop spans 18 amino acids.

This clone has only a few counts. CDR3 sequence: CASSLQVREETQYF. CDR3 sequence (DNA): TGTGCCAGCAGCTTACAGGTCCGAGAAGAGACCCAGTACTTC. The rearrangement uses TRBV7-2 and TRBJ2-5; D remains unclear. V was trimmed by 2 bases and J by 3 bases, leaving 10 bases between them. This CDR3 spans 14 amino acids. Germline V gives CDR1 SGHTA, CDR2 FQGNSA.

The CDR3 spells CASSQGPGLAGYNEQFF. The CDR3 coding sequence is TGTGCCAGCAGCCAGGGGCCGGGACTAGCAGGTTACAATGAGCAGTTCTTC. The chain uses TRBV14 and TRBJ2-1; 9 bases align to TRBD2. Germline V gene sequence: CDR1 SGHDN, CDR2 FVKESK. The CDR3 consists of 17 residues. V lost 3 bases and J lost 4; bases outside the gene matches: 10.

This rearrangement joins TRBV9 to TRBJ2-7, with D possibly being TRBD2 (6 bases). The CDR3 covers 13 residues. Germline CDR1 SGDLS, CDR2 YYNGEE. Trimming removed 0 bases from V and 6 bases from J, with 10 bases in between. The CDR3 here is CASSVDPEGEQYF. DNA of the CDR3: TGTGCCAGCAGCGTAGACCCGGAGGGCGAGCAGTACTTC. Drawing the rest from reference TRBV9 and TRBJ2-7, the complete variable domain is DSGVTQTPKHLITATGQRVTLRCSPRSGDLSVYWYQQSLDQGLQFLIQYYNGEERAKGNILERFSAQQFPDLHSELNLSSLELGDSALYFCASSVDPEGEQYFGPGTRLTVT.

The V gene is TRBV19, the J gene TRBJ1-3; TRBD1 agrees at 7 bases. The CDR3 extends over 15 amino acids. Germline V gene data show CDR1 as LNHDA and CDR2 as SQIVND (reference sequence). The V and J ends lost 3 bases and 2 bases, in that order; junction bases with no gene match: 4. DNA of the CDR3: TGTGCCAGTAGTATGCGACAGGGCGCTGGAAACACCATATATTTT. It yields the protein CASSMRQGAGNTIYF.

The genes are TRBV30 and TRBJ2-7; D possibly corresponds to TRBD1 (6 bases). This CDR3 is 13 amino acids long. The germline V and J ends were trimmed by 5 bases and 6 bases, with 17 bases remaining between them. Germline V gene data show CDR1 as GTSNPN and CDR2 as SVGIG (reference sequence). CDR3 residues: CAWGRGYGGEQYF. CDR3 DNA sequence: TGTGCCTGGGGAAGGGGGTACGGCGGCGAGCAGTACTTC.

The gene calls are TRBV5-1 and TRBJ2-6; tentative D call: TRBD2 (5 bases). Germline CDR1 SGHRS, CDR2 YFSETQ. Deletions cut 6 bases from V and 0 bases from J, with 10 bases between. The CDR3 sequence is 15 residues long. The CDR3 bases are TGCGCCAGCAATCGGGAAGACTCTGGGGCCAACGTCCTGACTTTC. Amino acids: CASNREDSGANVLTF.

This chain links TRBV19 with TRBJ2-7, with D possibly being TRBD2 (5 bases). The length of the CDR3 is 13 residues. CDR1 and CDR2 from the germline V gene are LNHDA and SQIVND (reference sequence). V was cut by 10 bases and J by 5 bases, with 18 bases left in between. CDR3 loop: CAIRAPGSNEQYF. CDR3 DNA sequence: TGTGCCATTAGAGCCCCGGGGAGCAACGAGCAGTACTTC.

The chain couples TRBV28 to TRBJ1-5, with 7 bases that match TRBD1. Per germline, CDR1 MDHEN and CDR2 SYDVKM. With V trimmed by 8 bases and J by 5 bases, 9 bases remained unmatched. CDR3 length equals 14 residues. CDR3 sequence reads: CASPLRGNHQPQHF. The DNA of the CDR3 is TGTGCCAGCCCCCTCAGGGGGAACCATCAGCCCCAGCATTTT.

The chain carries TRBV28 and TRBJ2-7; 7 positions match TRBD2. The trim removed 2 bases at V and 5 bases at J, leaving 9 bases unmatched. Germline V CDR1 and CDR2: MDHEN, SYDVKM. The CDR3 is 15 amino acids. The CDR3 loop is CASSLGFSGVDEQYF. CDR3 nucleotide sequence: TGTGCCAGCAGTTTAGGTTTCAGCGGGGTAGACGAGCAGTACTTC.

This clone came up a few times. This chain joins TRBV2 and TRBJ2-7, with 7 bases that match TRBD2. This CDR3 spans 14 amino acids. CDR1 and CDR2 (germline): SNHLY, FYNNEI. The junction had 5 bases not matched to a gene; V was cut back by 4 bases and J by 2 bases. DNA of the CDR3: TGTGCCAGCAGTGCGGGAGCGGGAACCTACGAGCAGTACTTC. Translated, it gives CASSAGAGTYEQYF.

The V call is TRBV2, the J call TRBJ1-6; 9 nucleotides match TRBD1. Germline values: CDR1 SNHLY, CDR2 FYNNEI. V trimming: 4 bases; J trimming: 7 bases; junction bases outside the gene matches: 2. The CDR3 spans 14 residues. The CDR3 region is CASSVDRGNSPLHF. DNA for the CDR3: TGTGCCAGCAGTGTGGACAGGGGCAATTCACCCCTCCACTTT. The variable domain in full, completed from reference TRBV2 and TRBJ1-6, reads EPEVTQTPSHQVTQMGQEVILRCVPISNHLYFYWYRQILGQKVEFLVSFYNNEISEKSEIFDDQFSVERPDGSNFTLKIRSTKLEDSAMYFCASSVDRGNSPLHFGNGTRLTVT.

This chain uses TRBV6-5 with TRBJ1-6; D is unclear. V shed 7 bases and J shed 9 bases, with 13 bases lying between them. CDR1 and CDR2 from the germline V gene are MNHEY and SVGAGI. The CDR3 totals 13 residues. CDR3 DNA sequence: TGTGCCAGCAACGGAAGGGAGGGTTCACCCCTCCACTTT. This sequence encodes CASNGREGSPLHF.

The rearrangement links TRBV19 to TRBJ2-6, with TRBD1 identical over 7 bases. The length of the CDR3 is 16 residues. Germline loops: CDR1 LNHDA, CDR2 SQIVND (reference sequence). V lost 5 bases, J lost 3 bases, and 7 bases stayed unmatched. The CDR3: CASSLDRVNGANVLTF. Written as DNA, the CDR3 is TGTGCCAGTAGTCTTGACAGGGTGAATGGGGCCAACGTCCTGACTTTC.

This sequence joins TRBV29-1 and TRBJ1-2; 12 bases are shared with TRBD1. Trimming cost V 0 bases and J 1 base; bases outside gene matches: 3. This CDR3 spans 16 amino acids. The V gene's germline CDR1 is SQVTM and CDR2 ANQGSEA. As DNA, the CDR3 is TGCAGCGTTGAAGAGGGACAGGGGGCGCGTAACTATGGCTACACCTTC. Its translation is CSVEEGQGARNYGYTF.

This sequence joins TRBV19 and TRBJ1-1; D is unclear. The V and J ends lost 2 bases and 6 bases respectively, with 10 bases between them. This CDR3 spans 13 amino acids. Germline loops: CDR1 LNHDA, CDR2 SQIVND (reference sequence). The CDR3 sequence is CASSILEGAEAFF. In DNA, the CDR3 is TGTGCCAGTAGTATATTAGAGGGCGCTGAAGCTTTCTTT.

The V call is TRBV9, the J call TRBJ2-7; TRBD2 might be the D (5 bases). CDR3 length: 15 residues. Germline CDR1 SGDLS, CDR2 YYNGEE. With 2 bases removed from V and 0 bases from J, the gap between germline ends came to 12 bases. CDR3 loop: CASSVGAATSYEQYF. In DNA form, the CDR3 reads TGTGCCAGCAGCGTCGGAGCGGCCACCTCCTACGAGCAGTACTTC.

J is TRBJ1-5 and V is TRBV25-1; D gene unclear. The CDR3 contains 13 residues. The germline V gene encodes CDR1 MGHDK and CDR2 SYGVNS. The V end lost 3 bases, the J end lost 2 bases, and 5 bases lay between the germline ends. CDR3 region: CASSDGGNQPQHF. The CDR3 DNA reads TGTGCCAGCAGTGACGGAGGCAATCAGCCCCAGCATTTT.

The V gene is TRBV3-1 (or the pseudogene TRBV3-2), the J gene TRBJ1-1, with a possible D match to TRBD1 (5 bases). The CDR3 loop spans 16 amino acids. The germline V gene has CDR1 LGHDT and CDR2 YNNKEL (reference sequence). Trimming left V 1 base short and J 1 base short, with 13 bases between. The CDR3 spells CASSQGQRTRNTEAFF. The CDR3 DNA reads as TGTGCCAGCAGCCAAGGACAGAGGACGAGGAACACTGAAGCTTTCTTT.

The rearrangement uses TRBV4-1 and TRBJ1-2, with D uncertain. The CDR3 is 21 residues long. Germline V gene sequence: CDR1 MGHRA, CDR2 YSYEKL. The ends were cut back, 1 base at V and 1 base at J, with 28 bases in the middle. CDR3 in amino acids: CASSQAYSGGQELMINYGYTF. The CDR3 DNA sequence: TGCGCCAGCAGCCAAGCTTATTCGGGCGGGCAGGAGCTTATGATTAACTATGGCTACACCTTC.

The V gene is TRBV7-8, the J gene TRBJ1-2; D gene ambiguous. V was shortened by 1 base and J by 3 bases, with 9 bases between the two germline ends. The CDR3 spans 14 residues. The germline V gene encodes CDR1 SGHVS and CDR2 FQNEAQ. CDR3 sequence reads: CASSLGGDDYGYTF. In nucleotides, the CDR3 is TGTGCCAGCAGCTTAGGAGGTGATGACTATGGCTACACCTTC.

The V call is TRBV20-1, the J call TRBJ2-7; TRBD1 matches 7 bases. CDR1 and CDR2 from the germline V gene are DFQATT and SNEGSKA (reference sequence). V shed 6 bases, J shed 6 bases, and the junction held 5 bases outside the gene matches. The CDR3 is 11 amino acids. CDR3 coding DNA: TGCAGTGCGGGACAGCTGTCCGAGCAGTACTTC. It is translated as CSAGQLSEQYF.

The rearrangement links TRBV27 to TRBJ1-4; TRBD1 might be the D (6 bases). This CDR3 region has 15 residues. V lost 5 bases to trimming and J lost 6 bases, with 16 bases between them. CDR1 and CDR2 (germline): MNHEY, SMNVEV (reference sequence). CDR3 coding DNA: TGTGCCAGCAGTACCTACAGGGACGGAGATGAAAAACTGTTTTTT. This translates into CASSTYRDGDEKLFF.

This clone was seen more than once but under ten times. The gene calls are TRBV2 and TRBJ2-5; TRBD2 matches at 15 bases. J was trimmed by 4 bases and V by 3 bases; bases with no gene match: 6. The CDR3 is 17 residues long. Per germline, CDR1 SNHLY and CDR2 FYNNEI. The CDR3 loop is CASSDGTSGRIGETQYF. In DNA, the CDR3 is TGTGCCAGCAGTGACGGGACTAGCGGGAGGATAGGAGAGACCCAGTACTTC.